This is a list of T cell receptor beta chains from one sample in a study of response to subunit inactivated influenza vaccine. TCRdb recomputed calls from the RT-PCR reads with MiXCR, one row per CDR3 protein. The sample holds about 540,000 distinct CDR3 sequences; around 25% are singletons and the top ten take roughly 2.8%. These sequences were also reported in another study, on T cells expressing NK-cell markers.

Sample: CD4+ T cells sorted from PBMCs, taken approximately 12 days after vaccination. These TCRs come from a man aged 50-59 years who received an inactivated influenza vaccine. The CDR3 runs from the conserved cysteine through the conserved F or W. A D gene is named only where the DNA matches it firmly. Clone size appears in some rows only: once, few, many, or a class for an expanded clone.

V	J	size	D	CDR3	DNA
TRBV10-3	TRBJ1-6	-	TRBD1	CAISPEDRASPLHF	TGTGCCATCAGCCCCGAGGACAGGGCTTCACCCCTCCACTTT
TRBV10-1	TRBJ2-1	-	-	CASSERQGYNEQFF	TGCGCCAGCAGTGAGCGTCAGGGGTACAATGAGCAGTTCTTC
TRBV18	TRBJ2-1	-	TRBD1	CASSPPARGPNEQFF	TGTGCCAGCTCACCACCCGCCAGGGGGCCCAATGAGCAGTTCTTC
TRBV4-2	TRBJ2-1	few	-	CASSQERASYNEQFF	TGTGCCAGCAGCCAAGAGCGGGCGTCTTACAATGAGCAGTTCTTC
TRBV20-1	TRBJ1-1	few	TRBD1	CSAGQGMTEAFF	TGCAGTGCTGGACAGGGTATGACTGAAGCTTTCTTT
TRBV24-1	TRBJ2-1	many	-	CATSVDSNYNEQFF	TGTGCCACCAGTGTAGACAGCAATTACAATGAGCAGTTCTTC
TRBV4-3	TRBJ1-2	few	-	CASSQDRTKGRGYGYTF	TGCGCCAGCAGCCAAGATCGCACCAAGGGGAGGGGTTATGGCTACACCTTC
TRBV7-2	TRBJ2-5	-	-	CASSLLFQETQYF	TGTGCCAGCAGCTTGCTATTCCAAGAGACCCAGTACTTC
TRBV7-9	TRBJ2-2	-	TRBD2	CASRSRLAGVISGELFF	TGTGCCAGCAGATCCAGACTAGCGGGAGTTATATCCGGGGAGCTGTTTTTT
TRBV12-3/TRBV12-4	TRBJ1-4	few	-	CASRTSDSPSEKLFF	TGTGCCAGCAGAACCTCGGACAGCCCTAGTGAAAAACTGTTTTTT
TRBV6-1	TRBJ2-1	few	TRBD2	CASKPGLAGFEQFF	TGTGCCAGCAAACCGGGACTAGCGGGTTTTGAGCAGTTCTTC
TRBV10-3	TRBJ2-3	few	TRBD2	CAIRAASGSTDTQYF	TGTGCCATCAGGGCGGCTAGCGGGAGCACAGATACGCAGTATTTT
TRBV6-5	TRBJ2-1	few	TRBD1	CASSYSGQGLGNEQFF	TGTGCCAGCAGTTACTCGGGACAGGGATTGGGGAATGAGCAGTTCTTC
TRBV9	TRBJ1-2	-	-	CASSVHRAGGYTF	TGTGCCAGCAGCGTCCACAGGGCGGGGGGCTACACCTTC
TRBV18	TRBJ1-2	once	TRBD1	CASSPTTGQGYGYTF	TGTGCCAGCTCACCAACGACAGGGCAGGGCTATGGCTACACCTTC
TRBV7-3	TRBJ2-1	many	TRBD1	CASSRMTGGANEQFF	TGTGCCAGCAGCCGTATGACAGGGGGAGCGAATGAGCAGTTCTTC
TRBV10-3	TRBJ1-1	-	-	CAIKGMNTEAFF	TGTGCCATCAAGGGGATGAACACTGAAGCTTTCTTT
TRBV5-5	TRBJ2-3	-	TRBD2	CASAVTGLAGPSTDTQYF	TGTGCCAGCGCCGTCACGGGACTAGCGGGACCTAGCACAGATACGCAGTATTTT
TRBV15	TRBJ2-5	-	-	CATSRVGTQYF	TGTGCCACCAGCAGGGTTGGGACCCAGTACTTC
TRBV29-1	TRBJ2-2	-	TRBD1	CSVVTGGLNTGELFF	TGCAGCGTTGTTACAGGGGGGCTGAACACCGGGGAGCTGTTTTTT
TRBV28	TRBJ1-2	-	-	CANQDRNYGYTF	TGTGCCAACCAGGACAGAAACTATGGCTACACCTTC
TRBV2	TRBJ1-5	few	-	CASKRREGVRPQHF	TGTGCCAGCAAGCGGCGTGAAGGGGTCCGACCCCAGCATTTT
TRBV20-1	TRBJ2-3	many	-	CSATTLTWGTDTQYF	TGCAGTGCTACCACCCTCACTTGGGGCACAGATACGCAGTATTTT
TRBV18	TRBJ2-2	few	-	CASAQRQFVGELFF	TGTGCCAGCGCACAGCGTCAGTTCGTGGGGGAGCTGTTTTTT